This record concerns one T cell receptor beta chain sequence. The clone's antigen remains unknown. Base qualities were left out, and no much larger clone turns up one base away. Using the deep immunoSEQ assay, TCR CDR3 regions were amplified from genomic DNA by multiplex PCR. Genomic DNA extracted from each cell subset was distributed evenly over all wells of several immunoSEQ 96-well plates, and each plate served as one replicate. Each replicate PCR for sorted subsets received about 200 ng genomic DNA, equal to about 30,000 T cell genomes. Purified libraries were measured with a Qubit 3.0 fluorometer, size-checked on a Bioanalyzer 2100, and measured again with the KAPA Library Quantification kit. Every immunoSEQ 96-well plate was sequenced on a dedicated single-read 150-cycle Illumina NextSeq 550 flow cell. From the authors' description of their analysis: Because the immunoSEQ output held only junctional sequences and lacked quality scores, the filtering could not match the filtering applied to full-length reads. Sequences were annotated with PyIR, a Python wrapper for IgBLAST v1.9, and V/J genes and CDR3 were assigned using IMGT germline references. Reads were removed for weak V/J assignments (E-value above 1e-6), missing CDR3, stop codons, out-of-frame junctions, or ambiguous translated residues. V3J clonotypes were defined as sequences sharing the same inferred V gene, J gene, and CDR3 amino acid sequence. Percentage overlap between repertoires was computed as shared unique clonotypes divided by the size of the smaller repertoire. Three approaches were used to assess repertoire richness: RTK rarefaction, the Chao1 estimator, and Recon v2.1 estimates of unobserved clonotypes. Generation probabilities for all TCRbeta clonotypes obtained by the gDNA method from a handful of donors were computed using OLGA. TCRdb holds this immuneACCESS table with in-frame rearrangements only. Some clones are missing; in checked studies, unresolved V genes explain under half, and the rest has no known cause. The DNA was the basis for D and trimming; V, J and clone size are from that table. The sample yields over a million clones; about 84% were counted once. The ten most abundant clones make up approximately 0.56% of the sample.

These data are taken from a study of shared clonotypes between healthy human individuals (dated by TCRdb to 2020 to 2021). Notes on the research overall: The cohort comprised a couple of women and a few men aged 18 to 49 years. Per donor, three plates each were used for CD4 naive and CD4 memory, two for CD8 naive, and one for CD8 memory. Blood TCR repertoires of about five healthy adults were deeply sequenced to estimate repertoire size and the extent of clonotype sharing between individuals. To increase sequencing depth and limit assay-specific biases, different laboratories used diverse techniques to prepare libraries and sequence TCR repertoires. Leukapheresis yielded between about 0.85 and 10 billion PBMCs per donor.

The investigation overall reported the following: Sampling was restricted to blood, and TCR repertoires in tissue are likely to differ from TCR repertoires in blood. Approximately 5% of naive CD4, 3.5% of naive CD8, approximately 2.2% of memory CD4, and about 0.4% of memory CD8 clonotypes were shared across a handful of donors. Because the study included only a small number of donors, the genetic and exposure-history diversity represented was limited. Larger estimated clonotype richness was generally found for naive subsets than for memory subsets. Even with the large sequencing depth, rarefaction of the sorted-subset datasets indicated that sequencing was incomplete. Based on pairwise subsampling, the degree of clonotype sharing among donors was expected to be affected by sequencing depth. Compared with non-shared clonotypes, clonotypes shared by all four sorted-subset donors had higher generation probabilities.

The germline V gene specifies MNHEY as CDR1 and SVGAGI as CDR2. The CDR3 runs 14 amino acids, cysteine and phenylalanine included. Only the CDR3 part of the read is kept: 42 bases, read in frame from the first base. For this chain, trimming is 6 bases at the V end and 6 bases at the J end, and the number of junction bases without a gene match is 10. Donors were healthy HIV-negative adults with no recently reported acute infections or vaccinations. All donors were Caucasian adults living in Nashville, Tennessee, USA. CD4+ T cells were enriched by magnetic negative selection; naive cells were then positively selected on CD45RA, and the negative fraction formed the memory subset. After blood collection by leukapheresis, PBMCs were isolated using Ficoll-Histopaque density gradient centrifugation and then cryopreserved in the vapor phase of liquid nitrogen. Purity and quantity of every magnetically sorted T cell population were checked by analytical flow cytometry. Genomic DNA was isolated from every sorted fraction and measured by UV absorbance on a Nanodrop 2000c.

The sequence is built from TRBV6-5 and TRBJ1-2, with 7 junctional bases fitting TRBD1. The clonotype was recovered from a man aged 18-30 years in good health. Some clones in this sample may be carry-over from other donors' samples. Sequencing was performed on memory CD4+ T cells from PBMCs. The meaning of the sample's cell subset or site label: CD45RA-negative fraction. Read as DNA, the sequence is TGTGCCAGCAGCCGACAGGGAGTGGGCCATGGCTACACCTTC. This sequence encodes CASSRQGVGHGYTF.